This TCR beta chain was profiled in a study of OX40 agonist ivuxolimab in advanced cancers. Points from the study as a whole: On average, a greater number of expanded clones characterised CD8+ T cells relative to CD4+. Among some nonresponders, normalized T-cell clonal expansion was also low.

The method was immunoSEQ multiplex PCR; TCRdb's version includes in-frame clones alone and lacks a portion of them. The sample lists roughly 70,000 clones, roughly 80% occurring once. This clone was detected a few times. The antigen is undetermined. The sample consisted of CD4+ or CD8+ T cells sorted from blood, taken in a trial of the OX40 agonist ivuxolimab. This TCR came from an adult with an advanced solid tumor such as melanoma, head and neck, liver or kidney cancer.

The CDR3 region has the DNA TGCGCCAGCTCCGTACAAACTAACTATGGCTACACCTTC. This codes for CASSVQTNYGYTF. The chain joins TRBV10-2 to TRBJ1-2, with D unclear. V gave up 8 bases and J gave up 0 bases, with 10 bases separating them. CDR3 length equals 13 residues. The germline V gene encodes CDR1 WSHSY and CDR2 SAAADI.